The present T cell receptor (beta chain) was sequenced within a study of blood T cell repertoires in COVID-19. Study background: There were acute and convalescent COVID-19 samples, and they came from the United States, Italy and Spain. The cDNA or gDNA used as material had been derived from T cells, B-cell-depleted T cells, or PBMCs.

This clone occurred once. Clones were sequenced by immunoSEQ multiplex PCR, and TCRdb holds only the in-frame ones, with some missing. The sample lists hundreds of thousands of clones; about 90% were seen once. V was cut by 2 bases and J by 4 bases, with 15 bases left in between. Germline CDR1 SGHRS, CDR2 YFSETQ. The CDR3 runs 16 residues. This receptor was taken from a woman aged 18-30 years with acute COVID-19. The rearrangement links TRBV5-1 to TRBJ1-4; D not resolved. Source material: PBMCs or T cells enriched from blood (not recorded which). The CDR3: CASSLGLLGGNEKLFF. CDR3 nucleotide sequence: TGCGCCAGCAGCTTAGGACTCCTCGGAGGTAATGAAAAACTGTTTTTT.